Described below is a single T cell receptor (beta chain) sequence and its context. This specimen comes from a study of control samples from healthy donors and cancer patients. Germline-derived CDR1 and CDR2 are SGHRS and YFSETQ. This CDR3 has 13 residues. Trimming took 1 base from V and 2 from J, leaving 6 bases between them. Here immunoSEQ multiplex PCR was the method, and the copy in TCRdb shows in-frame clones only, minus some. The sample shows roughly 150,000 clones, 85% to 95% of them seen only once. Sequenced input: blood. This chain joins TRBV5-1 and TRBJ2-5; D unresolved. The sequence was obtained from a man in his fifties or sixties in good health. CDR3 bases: TGCGCCAGCAGCTTGTCCGGGCAAGAGACCCAGTACTTC. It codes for CASSLSGQETQYF.